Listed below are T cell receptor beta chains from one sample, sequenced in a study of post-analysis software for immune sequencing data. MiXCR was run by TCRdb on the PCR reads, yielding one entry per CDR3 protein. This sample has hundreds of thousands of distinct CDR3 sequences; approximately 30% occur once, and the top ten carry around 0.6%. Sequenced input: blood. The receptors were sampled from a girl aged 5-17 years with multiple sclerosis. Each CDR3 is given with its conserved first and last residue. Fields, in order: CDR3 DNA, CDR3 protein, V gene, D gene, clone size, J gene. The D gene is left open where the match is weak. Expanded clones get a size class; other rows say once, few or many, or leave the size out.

TGCGCCACTGGGGGTTATAGCAATCAGCCCCAGCATTTT	CATGGYSNQPQHF	TRBV6-1	.	once	TRBJ1-5
TGTGCCAGCAGCTCCAGGGTGGATACGCAGTATTTT	CASSSRVDTQYF	TRBV2	.	.	TRBJ2-3
TGCGCCAGCAGCTTGGTCTCCGGGCCTGAGCAGTTCTTC	CASSLVSGPEQFF	TRBV5-1	.	few	TRBJ2-1
TGTGCCATCCAGGGACAGGGGGCAAGGACCTACAATGAGCAGTACTTC	CAIQGQGARTYNEQYF	TRBV10-3	TRBD1	.	TRBJ2-5
TGCAGTGCTTCGCCTTACGGGACTTCGAGAACCTACGAGCAGTACTTC	CSASPYGTSRTYEQYF	TRBV20-1	.	.	TRBJ2-7
TGTGCCAGCACCCAGCCAGGGGGGCCCTACGAGCAGTACTTC	CASTQPGGPYEQYF	TRBV7-2	.	few	TRBJ2-7
TGCAGTGCTCCCCAGCCGGGGACAGGAAGAAAAGAGACCCAGTACTTC	CSAPQPGTGRKETQYF	TRBV20-1	TRBD1	.	TRBJ2-5
TGCGCCAGCAGCCAAGTCGCAGGGAGGATCTACGAGCAGTACTTC	CASSQVAGRIYEQYF	TRBV4-3	.	.	TRBJ2-7
TGTACCAGCAGCTTAGCGGGAGTGGGCACAGATACGCAGTATTTT	CTSSLAGVGTDTQYF	TRBV12-3/TRBV12-4	TRBD2	.	TRBJ2-3
TGTGCCAGCAGTTACCAAACTAGCGCAACTAATGAAAAACTGTTTTTT	CASSYQTSATNEKLFF	TRBV6-5	.	.	TRBJ1-4
TGCAGTGCTAGAGATCCCTACCCCCAATACGAGCAGTACTTC	CSARDPYPQYEQYF	TRBV20-1	.	few	TRBJ2-7
TGTGCCAGCAGCCCGCCGGGGGGCGGTGAAAAACTGTTTTTT	CASSPPGGGEKLFF	TRBV7-2	.	.	TRBJ1-4
TGTGCCAGCAGTTTAAGACAGACGGTGGAGCAGTACTTC	CASSLRQTVEQYF	TRBV12-3/TRBV12-4	.	.	TRBJ2-7
TGCAGCGTTGTTGGCACCGGGACCCCGCCGTCCTACGAGCAGTACTTC	CSVVGTGTPPSYEQYF	TRBV29-1	.	many	TRBJ2-7
TGCAGCGTCTCGGGACTGCGCCAAGAGACCCAGTACTTC	CSVSGLRQETQYF	TRBV29-1	.	few	TRBJ2-5
TGCAGCGGTTTGTGGGGCAAGCGGGGCCTCTATGGCTACACCTTC	CSGLWGKRGLYGYTF	TRBV29-1	.	few	TRBJ1-2
TGTGCCATCAGTGAGTTAGGGGGATCTGGGACAGATACGCAGTATTTT	CAISELGGSGTDTQYF	TRBV10-3	.	.	TRBJ2-3
TGCGCCAGCAGCTCCGGACTAGCGGGAGCCTCCTACGAGCAGTACTTC	CASSSGLAGASYEQYF	TRBV5-1	TRBD2	few	TRBJ2-7
TGTGCCAGCCGGTACGGACCGAACACTGAAGCTTTCTTT	CASRYGPNTEAFF	TRBV7-2	.	.	TRBJ1-1
TGCAGTGCTTTTTCCTCGACAGAGGGATATGGCTACACCTTC	CSAFSSTEGYGYTF	TRBV20-1	.	few	TRBJ1-2
TGCGCCAGCAGCCAAGATCGGGGGACACATCAGCCCCAGCATTTT	CASSQDRGTHQPQHF	TRBV4-3	.	.	TRBJ1-5
TGTGCCAGCAGTTTATCGTCCAGGGGAAGCGTTCAGCCCCAGCATTTT	CASSLSSRGSVQPQHF	TRBV27	.	.	TRBJ1-5
TGTGCCAGCAGCCAAGAATATGGGGCGGCGGGTACCTATGGCTACACCTTC	CASSQEYGAAGTYGYTF	TRBV3-1	.	few	TRBJ1-2
TGTGCCAGCAGCGTAACTAGCGGGAGGTTTAGTGAGCAGTTCTTC	CASSVTSGRFSEQFF	TRBV7-2	TRBD2	few	TRBJ2-1
TGTGCCAGCAGTGAAGGTTTTCTAGCGGGCACAGATACGCAGTATTTT	CASSEGFLAGTDTQYF	TRBV2	TRBD2	many	TRBJ2-3
TGTGCCAGCAGCTTAGATCGGGAGACGCGGTTCTATGGCTACACCTTC	CASSLDRETRFYGYTF	TRBV7-2	.	.	TRBJ1-2
TGTGCCACCAGCAGGGGAGGACAGGGGAGGAACGAGCAGTACTTC	CATSRGGQGRNEQYF	TRBV15	TRBD1	.	TRBJ2-7
TGTGCCATCAGTGATAGGAATAGCGGGAGTCCCTACGAGCAGTACTTC	CAISDRNSGSPYEQYF	TRBV10-3	TRBD2	few	TRBJ2-7
TGCGCCAGCAGCAGAGGACAGGCAACTAATGAAAAACTGTTTTTT	CASSRGQATNEKLFF	TRBV5-1	TRBD1	few	TRBJ1-4
TGCAGCGTTGTAAGGACTAGCGGGAGGGCCTACGAGCAGTACTTC	CSVVRTSGRAYEQYF	TRBV29-1	TRBD2	many	TRBJ2-7
TGTGCCAGCAGCAAGGCGACTTCCGGCAGGGAGAATGAGCAGTTCTTC	CASSKATSGRENEQFF	TRBV21-1	.	few	TRBJ2-1
TGTGCCATCAGTGACGGGGCTAGCGGGAGTGTCAATGAGCAGTTCTTC	CAISDGASGSVNEQFF	TRBV10-3	TRBD2	.	TRBJ2-1
TGTGCCAGCAGCGAGAAGGGACTAGCGGGGAATGAGCAGTTCTTC	CASSEKGLAGNEQFF	TRBV11-2	TRBD2	.	TRBJ2-1
TGCGCCAGCAGCCAAGAAATAGCCTCCTACGAGCAGTACTTC	CASSQEIASYEQYF	TRBV4-3	.	few	TRBJ2-7
TGTGCCAGCAGTTTGAGCGGATCTAGGTACAATGAGCAGTACTTC	CASSLSGSRYNEQYF	TRBV12-3/TRBV12-4	.	.	TRBJ2-5
TGCAGTGCGGTAGCAGGGCGGGGGACAGATACGCAGTATTTT	CSAVAGRGTDTQYF	TRBV20-1	TRBD2	few	TRBJ2-3
TGCAGTGCTACAGGGGACAGGGAAGCTGAAGCTTTCTTT	CSATGDREAEAFF	TRBV20-1	TRBD1	.	TRBJ1-1
TGTGCCAGCAGCCGGGGGTCTGAAGCTTTCTTT	CASSRGSEAFF	TRBV27	.	.	TRBJ1-1
TGCAGTGCTAGAGTTCTAGCGGGAGGCATCTACGAGCAGTACTTC	CSARVLAGGIYEQYF	TRBV20-1	TRBD2	few	TRBJ2-7
TGTGCCAGCAGCTTAGGTTGGGGTGCCAATTCACCCCTCCACTTT	CASSLGWGANSPLHF	TRBV7-2	.	.	TRBJ1-6
TGCAGCGTTGAAGGGGGACAGGGTCATGGCTACACCTTC	CSVEGGQGHGYTF	TRBV29-1	TRBD1	.	TRBJ1-2
TGCAGCGTTGAGGGACAGGGAGACAATGAGCAGTTCTTC	CSVEGQGDNEQFF	TRBV29-1	TRBD1	many	TRBJ2-1
TGTGCCAGCAGTTTGACCAGGCCGCACACCGGGGAGCTGTTTTTT	CASSLTRPHTGELFF	TRBV12-3/TRBV12-4	.	.	TRBJ2-2
TGCAGTGCTAGCGGGACACCAAGGAGGACTGAAGCTTTCTTT	CSASGTPRRTEAFF	TRBV20-1	.	.	TRBJ1-1
TGTGTCAGCAGTTTAGGCCATGGGACAGGGCACAATGAGCAGTTCTTC	CVSSLGHGTGHNEQFF	TRBV12-3/TRBV12-4	TRBD1	.	TRBJ2-1
TGCAGCGTTGATTGGGGGACAGGGCGGAGTGAGCAGTTCTTC	CSVDWGTGRSEQFF	TRBV29-1	TRBD1	.	TRBJ2-1
TGCGCCAGCAGCCAAGCTAGGGGTTACAATGAGCAGTACTTC	CASSQARGYNEQYF	TRBV4-3	.	.	TRBJ2-7
TGCAGTGCTTGGCTAGCGGGCACCTACGAGCAGTACTTC	CSAWLAGTYEQYF	TRBV20-1	TRBD2	.	TRBJ2-7
TGTGCCAGCAGCTTAACTGGGGCAGCAGATTACGAGCAGTACTTC	CASSLTGAADYEQYF	TRBV7-2	.	.	TRBJ2-7
TGTGCCAGCAGCCGACAGGGGTCTGGAAACACCATATATTTT	CASSRQGSGNTIYF	TRBV4-2	TRBD1	few	TRBJ1-3
TGTGCCAGCAGTTACTCCCTGACAGGGTACGAGCAGTACTTC	CASSYSLTGYEQYF	TRBV6-5	TRBD1	few	TRBJ2-7
TGTGCCAGCAGCTCCACCAGAGGGTGGGAGACCCAGTACTTC	CASSSTRGWETQYF	TRBV5-5	.	many	TRBJ2-5
TGTGCCAGCAGCCAAGATCTAGGGCCCCACAATGAGCAGTTCTTC	CASSQDLGPHNEQFF	TRBV3-1	.	few	TRBJ2-1
TGCAGTGCTAGAGGACTAGCCGAAACTAATAAGCAGTTCTTC	CSARGLAETNKQFF	TRBV20-1	TRBD2	.	TRBJ2-1
TGTGCCAGCAGCTTAGTCCGCGAAGAAAAACTGTTTTTT	CASSLVREEKLFF	TRBV7-2	.	few	TRBJ1-4
TGTGCCAGCAGCTACGCAGGGTTTGATCAGCCCCAGCATTTT	CASSYAGFDQPQHF	TRBV7-9	.	few	TRBJ1-5
TGCGCCAGCAGCTTGGTGGGAAGCAACTACAATGAGCAGTTCTTC	CASSLVGSNYNEQFF	TRBV5-1	.	once	TRBJ2-1
TGTGCCAGCAGCCCCCGGTGGAGCACAGATACGCAGTATTTT	CASSPRWSTDTQYF	TRBV7-2	.	few	TRBJ2-3
TGCAGTGCTAGTCGTAGGGCGAATTCACCCCTCCACTTT	CSASRRANSPLHF	TRBV20-1	.	.	TRBJ1-6
TGTGCCAGCAGCTTAGAGGGACAGGAGCTCTACGAGCAGTACTTC	CASSLEGQELYEQYF	TRBV11-2	TRBD1	many	TRBJ2-7